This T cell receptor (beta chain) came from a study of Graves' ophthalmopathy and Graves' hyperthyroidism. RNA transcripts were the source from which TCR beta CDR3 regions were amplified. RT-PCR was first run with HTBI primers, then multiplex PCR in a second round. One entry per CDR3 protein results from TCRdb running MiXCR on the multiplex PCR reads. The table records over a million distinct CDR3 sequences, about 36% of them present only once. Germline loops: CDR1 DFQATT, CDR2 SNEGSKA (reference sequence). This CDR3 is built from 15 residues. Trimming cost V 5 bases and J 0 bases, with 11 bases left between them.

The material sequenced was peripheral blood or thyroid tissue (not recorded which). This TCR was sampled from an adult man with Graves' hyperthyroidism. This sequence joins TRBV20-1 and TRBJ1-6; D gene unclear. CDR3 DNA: TGCAGTGCTTACCCGAGGAGCTCCTATAATTCACCCCTCCACTTT. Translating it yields CSAYPRSSYNSPLHF.